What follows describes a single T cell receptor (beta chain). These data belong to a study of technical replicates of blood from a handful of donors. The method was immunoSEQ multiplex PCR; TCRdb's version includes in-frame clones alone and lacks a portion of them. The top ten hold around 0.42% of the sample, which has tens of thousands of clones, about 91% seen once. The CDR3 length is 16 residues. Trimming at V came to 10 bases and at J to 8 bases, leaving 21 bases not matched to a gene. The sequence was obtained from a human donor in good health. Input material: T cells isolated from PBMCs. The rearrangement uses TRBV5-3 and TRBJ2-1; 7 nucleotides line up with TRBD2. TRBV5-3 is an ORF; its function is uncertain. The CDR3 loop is CAARRITSAFGYEQFF. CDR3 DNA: TGTGCCGCTCGACGAATTACTAGCGCCTTTGGCTATGAGCAGTTCTTC.